This TCR beta chain comes out of a study of blood T cell repertoires in COVID-19 (TCRdb year 2020). As for the study more broadly: Samples from collaborators originated in the United States, Italy and Spain and spanned both the acute and convalescent phases of COVID-19. The material from the prospective study consisted of cDNA or gDNA derived from T cells, B-cell-depleted T cells, or PBMCs. Nearly every sample came with metadata listing a de-identified subject ID, COVID-19 status, age in years and sex. Where available, HLA class I and class II types were obtained from metadata supplied by the sample provider rather than from assay-based typing. The repertoires were released in a freely available public database intended as a resource for research on the immune response to SARS-CoV-2. Samples came from the ongoing ImmuneRACE study (first 160 participants) plus 1,254 subjects from 6 global collaborators. Subjects who had been exposed to COVID-19, were actively infected with it, or had recovered from it provided the deeply sampled blood TCRbeta repertoires that made up the dataset. Study-wide findings and limitations: How much clinical and demographic metadata was included differed by source and by participant, and the metadata was provided uncurated.

TCRbeta CDR3 regions were amplified from genomic DNA using the immunoSEQ Assay, a bias-controlled multiplex PCR. The original pipeline was this. Nucleated cell counts per sample were estimated from amplification of reference gene primers within the assay. To quantify the absolute abundance of each unique TCRbeta CDR3 rearrangement, sequence reads were collapsed and filtered. For each sample, productive Simpson clonality was calculated by taking the square root of Simpson's diversity index across productive rearrangements. TCRdb re-hosts the immuneACCESS table, in-frame sequences only. Its copies lack some clones; in the studies checked, an unresolved V gene accounts for under half of them, and the cause for the rest is not known. That table furnishes V, J and clone size, whereas the DNA furnished D and trimming. Present in this sample are about 140,000 clones, roughly 84% of which were seen just once. Around 5.5% of the sample goes to the ten largest clones.

Participants in the prospective study were enrolled through a virtual design, were aged roughly 18 to 100 years, and lived in roughly 26 United States geographic areas. Cohort assignment in the prospective study relied on participant-reported clinical history from a screening survey and a study questionnaire. Each participant in the prospective study had whole blood, serum and a nasopharyngeal or oropharyngeal swab collected by mobile phlebotomists. Additional blood draws and questionnaires over a 2-month period could optionally be provided by prospective study participants. Before DNA extraction, prospective study blood samples were shipped either frozen or at room temperature. This clone was recorded once. Its specific antigen is unknown. No per-base quality is available; no much larger clone lies one base away. The germline V gene gives CDR1 as SGHRS and CDR2 as YFSETQ. From V the trimming removes 4 bases and from J it removes 0 bases, while the gene matches leave 7 bases of the junction unaccounted for. The CDR3 sequence holds 15 residues, the cysteine and phenylalanine included. The CDR3 DNA has 45 bases and is translated from base 1.

The sequenced sample was PBMCs or T cells enriched from blood (not recorded which). This TCR came from a middle-aged man with acute COVID-19. The chain links TRBV5-1 with TRBJ2-7; a stretch of 7 junction bases matches TRBD1. CDR3 loop: CASSAEGTDSYEQYF. At the DNA level, the sequence is TGCGCCAGCAGCGCGGAAGGGACAGACTCCTACGAGCAGTACTTC.